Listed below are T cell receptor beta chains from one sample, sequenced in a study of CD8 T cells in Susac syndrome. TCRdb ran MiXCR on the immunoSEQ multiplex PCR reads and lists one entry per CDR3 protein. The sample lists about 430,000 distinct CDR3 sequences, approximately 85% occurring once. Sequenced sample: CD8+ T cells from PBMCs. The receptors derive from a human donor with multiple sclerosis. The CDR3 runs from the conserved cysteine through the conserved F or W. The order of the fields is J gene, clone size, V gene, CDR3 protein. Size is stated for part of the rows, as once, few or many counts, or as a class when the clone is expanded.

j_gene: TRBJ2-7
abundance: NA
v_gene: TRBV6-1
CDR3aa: CASSGEGDSYEQYF

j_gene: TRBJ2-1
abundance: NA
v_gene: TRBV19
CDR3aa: CASSMARRPVDNEQFF

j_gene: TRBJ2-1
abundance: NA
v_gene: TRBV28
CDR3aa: CASSRYRDTSSYNEQFF

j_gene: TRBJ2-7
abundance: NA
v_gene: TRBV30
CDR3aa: CAWSETGQRYF

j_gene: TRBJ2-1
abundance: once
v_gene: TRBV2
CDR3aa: CGSSDDSSGSRPDIYNEQFF

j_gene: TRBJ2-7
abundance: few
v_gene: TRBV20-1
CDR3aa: CIATDRITYEQYF

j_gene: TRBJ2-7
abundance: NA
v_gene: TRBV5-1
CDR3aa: CASSLEGNYEQYF

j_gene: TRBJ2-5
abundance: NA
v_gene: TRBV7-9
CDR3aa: CASSETGTKTQYF

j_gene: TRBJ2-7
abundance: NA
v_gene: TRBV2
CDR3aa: CASSEGGSIYEQYF

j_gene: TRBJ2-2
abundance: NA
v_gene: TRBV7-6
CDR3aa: CASSLTSGGLNTGELFF

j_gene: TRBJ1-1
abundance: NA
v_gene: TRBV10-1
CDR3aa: CASSVGYTEAFF

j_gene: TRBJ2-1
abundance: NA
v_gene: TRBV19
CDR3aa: CASRGGSASGSNEQFF

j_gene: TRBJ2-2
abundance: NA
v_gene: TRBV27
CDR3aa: CASSALTGELFF

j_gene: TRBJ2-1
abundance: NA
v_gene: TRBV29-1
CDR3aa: CSGDRSSYNEQFF

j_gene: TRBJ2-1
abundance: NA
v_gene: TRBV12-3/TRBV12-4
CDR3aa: CASSTTGTSGSIQFF

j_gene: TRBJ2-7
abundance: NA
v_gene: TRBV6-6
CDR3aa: CASSSGLALSYEQYF

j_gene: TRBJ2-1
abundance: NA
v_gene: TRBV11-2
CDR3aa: CASSLETLAVSYNEQFF

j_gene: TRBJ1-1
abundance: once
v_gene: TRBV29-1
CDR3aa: CSVVGVNTEAFF

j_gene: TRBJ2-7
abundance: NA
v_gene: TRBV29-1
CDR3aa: CSVEGDRVNSYEQYF

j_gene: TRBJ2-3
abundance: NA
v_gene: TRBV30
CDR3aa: CACLPSLDTQYF

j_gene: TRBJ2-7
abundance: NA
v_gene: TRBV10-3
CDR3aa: CAVNRGQLSEQYF

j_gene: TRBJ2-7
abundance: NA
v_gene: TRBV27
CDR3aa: CASSSNCEQYF

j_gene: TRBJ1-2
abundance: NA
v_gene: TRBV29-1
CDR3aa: CSVERGNGYTF

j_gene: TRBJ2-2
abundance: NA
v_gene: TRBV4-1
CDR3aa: CASSQVGTAGELFF

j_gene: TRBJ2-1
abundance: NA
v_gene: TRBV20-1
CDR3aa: CSASGVIAGGPHNEQFF

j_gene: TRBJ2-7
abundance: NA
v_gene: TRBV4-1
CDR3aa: CASSREAQLPHEQYF

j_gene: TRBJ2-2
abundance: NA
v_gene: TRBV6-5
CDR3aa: CASSYSGTEDTGELFF

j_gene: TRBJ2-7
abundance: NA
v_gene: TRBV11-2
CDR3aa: CASSLEPIGTYEQYF

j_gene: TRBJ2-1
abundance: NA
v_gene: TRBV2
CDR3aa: CASRSRTYNEQFF

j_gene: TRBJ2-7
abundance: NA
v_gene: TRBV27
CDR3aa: CASSLSGQGSYNEQYF

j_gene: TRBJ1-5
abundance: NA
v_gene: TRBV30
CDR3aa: CAWGHDQPQHF

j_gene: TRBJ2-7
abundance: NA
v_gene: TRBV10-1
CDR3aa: CASNRAQMVYEQYF

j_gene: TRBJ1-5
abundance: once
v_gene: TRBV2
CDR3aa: CASRDGSERLNQPQHF

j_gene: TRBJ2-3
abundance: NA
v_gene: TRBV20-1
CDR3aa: CSATSGSGDTQYF

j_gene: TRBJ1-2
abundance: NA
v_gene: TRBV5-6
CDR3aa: CASSLAQGGHYGYTF

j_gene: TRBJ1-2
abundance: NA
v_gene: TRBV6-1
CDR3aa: CASSSGDLRRGYTF

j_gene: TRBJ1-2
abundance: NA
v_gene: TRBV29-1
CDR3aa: CSAPGGRKGYTF

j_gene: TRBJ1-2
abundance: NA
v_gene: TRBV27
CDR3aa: CASSLHRQARYGYTF

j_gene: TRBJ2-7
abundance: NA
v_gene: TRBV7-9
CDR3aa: CASSLIRQATYEQYF

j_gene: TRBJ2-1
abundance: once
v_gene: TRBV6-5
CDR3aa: CASSYSSLAGVSMDEQFF

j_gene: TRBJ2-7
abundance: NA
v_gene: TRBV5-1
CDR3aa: CASSLAVNTYEQYF

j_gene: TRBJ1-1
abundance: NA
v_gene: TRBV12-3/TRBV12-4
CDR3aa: CASSLDWTGDLGAFF

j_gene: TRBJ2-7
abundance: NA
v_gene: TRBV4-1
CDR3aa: CASSHRTSGDSYEQYF

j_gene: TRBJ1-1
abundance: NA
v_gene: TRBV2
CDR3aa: CASSEALQGGGRDEAFF

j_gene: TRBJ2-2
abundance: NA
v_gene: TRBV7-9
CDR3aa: CASSLDLSPRELFF

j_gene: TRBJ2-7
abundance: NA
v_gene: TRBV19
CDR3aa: CASSPPGSGYEQYF

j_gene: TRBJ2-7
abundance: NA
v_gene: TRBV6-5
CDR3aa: CATSPGTVAYEQYF

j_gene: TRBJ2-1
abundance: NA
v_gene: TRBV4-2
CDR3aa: CASSQDLSPSEQFF

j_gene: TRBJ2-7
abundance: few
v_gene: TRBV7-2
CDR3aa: CASSPESWNYYEQYF

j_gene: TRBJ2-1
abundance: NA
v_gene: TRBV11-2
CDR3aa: CASSLFGSSYNEQFF

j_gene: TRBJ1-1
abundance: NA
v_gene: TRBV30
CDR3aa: CAWNSGTGNTEAFF

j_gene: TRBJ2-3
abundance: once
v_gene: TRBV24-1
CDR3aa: CATSSRDSPDTQYF